The 12 T cell receptor beta chains below were found in one sample sequenced in a study of blood T cell repertoires in COVID-19. Using immunoSEQ multiplex PCR, the repertoire was profiled, and TCRdb retains in-frame clones only, with some absent. This sample has 150,000 or so clones, with about 83% found just once. Source material: peripheral blood. The receptors come from a human donor in a cohort sampled during active COVID-19.

Notes on this clone: The same CDR3 also results from other DNA sequences found in this sample. This chain joins TRBV11-2 and TRBJ1-1; TRBD1 aligns across 7 bases. The germline V gene has CDR1 SGHAT and CDR2 FQNNGV. The V gene end was trimmed by 3 bases and the J gene end by 0 bases; junction bases not matched to a gene: 4. This CDR3 has 15 residues. The chain's CDR3 is CASSFRTGMNTEAFF. The DNA of the CDR3 is TGTGCCAGCAGCTTCCGGACAGGCATGAACACTGAAGCTTTCTTT.

The chain couples TRBV3-1 (or the pseudogene TRBV3-2) to TRBJ2-7, with TRBD2 matching 8 bases. Germline loops: CDR1 LGHDT, CDR2 YNNKEL (reference sequence). Trimming took 3 bases from V and 3 from J; bases not matched to a gene: 7. This CDR3 contains 15 residues. CDR3: CASSQIAGTRYEQYF. The CDR3 DNA reads TGTGCCAGCAGCCAGATAGCGGGGACCCGCTACGAGCAGTACTTC.

DNA for the CDR3: TGTGCCAGCAGCGCCCGATCCAGGGTACCCCCCCTCTCTGGGGCCAACGTCCTGACTTTC. It specifies CASSARSRVPPLSGANVLTF. The chain is built from TRBV13 and TRBJ2-6; maybe TRBD1 (5 bases). The CDR3 loop spans 20 amino acids. Germline-derived CDR1 and CDR2 are PRHDT and FYEKMQ (reference sequence). The V and J ends lost 5 bases and 0 bases respectively, with 23 bases between them.

The rearrangement uses TRBV5-6 and TRBJ1-2, with D possibly being TRBD1 (6 bases). V was pared by 0 bases and J by 4 bases, with 16 bases between. Germline V gives CDR1 SGHDT, CDR2 YYEEEE. This CDR3 comprises 16 residues. The CDR3 sequence: CASSLGSGVRGYGYTF. The CDR3 DNA reads TGTGCCAGCAGCTTGGGATCAGGGGTGCGAGGCTATGGCTACACCTTC.

The genes are TRBV9 and TRBJ2-1; possibly TRBD2 for D (6 bases). Germline V gives CDR1 SGDLS, CDR2 YYNGEE. V was cut by 1 base and J by 9 bases, with 11 bases left in between. This CDR3 spans 13 amino acids. The CDR3 nucleotides are TGTGCCAGCAGCGTACAGCCCGGGGGTGAGCAGTTCTTC. Protein sequence: CASSVQPGGEQFF.

The chain employs TRBV28 and TRBJ1-1; D is unclear. The CDR3 totals 13 residues. The V end was cut by 3 bases, the J end by 11 bases, with 16 bases between. Germline V gene sequence: CDR1 MDHEN, CDR2 SYDVKM. In DNA form, the CDR3 reads TGTGCCAGCAGTTTGAGTCGGGGAGGCTCCGCTTTCTTT. Amino acids: CASSLSRGGSAFF.

This clone was recorded once. The chain joins TRBV12-3 or TRBV12-4 to TRBJ1-2; a possible D gene is TRBD1 (6 bases). The V gene lost 4 bases and the J gene lost 6 bases, with 9 bases spanning the gap. There are 12 residues in the CDR3. The CDR3 reads CASSSQGNGYTF. The CDR3 nucleotides are TGTGCCAGCAGTTCACAGGGAAATGGCTACACCTTC.

This chain uses TRBV27 with TRBJ2-7; 8 bases match TRBD2. CDR1 MNHEY and CDR2 SMNVEV come from the germline V gene (reference sequence). The CDR3 length is 14 residues. V shed 7 bases and J 4 bases; nucleotides not matched to a gene: 9. DNA of the CDR3: TGTGCCAGCACCCGGAGCGGGAGTGTTTACGAGCAGTACTTC. Translated: CASTRSGSVYEQYF.

V and J are TRBV3-1 (or the pseudogene TRBV3-2) and TRBJ1-2; D perhaps matches TRBD1 (6 bases). Trimming left V 6 bases short and J 8 bases short, with 22 bases between. Looked up from germline, CDR1 is LGHDT and CDR2 is YNNKEL (reference sequence). The CDR3 runs to 15 residues. CDR3 region: CASRVRRGAPGGYTF. In DNA form, the CDR3 reads TGTGCCAGCAGAGTTCGGCGGGGGGCGCCTGGGGGCTACACCTTC.

In this sample, this clone turned up once. The chain uses TRBV19 and TRBJ2-7; the D gene is possibly TRBD2 (5 bases). Trimming took off 6 bases at V and 2 bases at J, with 17 bases between the two ends. The germline V gene has CDR1 LNHDA and CDR2 SQIVND (reference sequence). This CDR3 comprises 15 residues. The CDR3 reads CASSARAVNPYEQYF. The CDR3 DNA reads TGTGCCAGTAGCGCGCGGGCGGTAAACCCCTACGAGCAGTACTTC.

The chain has TRBV30 and TRBJ2-5, with 8 bases matching TRBD2. The CDR3 extends over 15 amino acids. V trimming: 0 bases; J trimming: 5 bases; junction bases outside the gene matches: 8. Germline V gene data show CDR1 as GTSNPN and CDR2 as SVGIG (reference sequence). The CDR3 DNA is TGTGCCTGGAGTGTAATAGCGGGGCGGGGTGAGACCCAGTACTTC. Protein product: CAWSVIAGRGETQYF. The entire variable domain, with the rest obtained from reference TRBV30 and TRBJ2-5, is as follows: SQTIHQWPATLVQPVGSPLSLECTVEGTSNPNLYWYRQAAGRGLQLLFYSVGIGQISSEVPQNLSASRPQDRQFILSSKKLLLSDSGFYLCAWSVIAGRGETQYFGPGTRLLVL.

The gene calls are TRBV5-5 and TRBJ1-1, with D unresolved. Trimming took off 5 bases at V and 0 bases at J, with 11 bases between the two ends. There are 14 residues in the CDR3. Germline-derived CDR1 and CDR2 are SGHKS and YYEKEE (reference sequence). CDR3 loop: CASRVMEVNTEAFF. Here the CDR3 DNA reads TGTGCCAGCAGGGTGATGGAGGTGAACACTGAAGCTTTCTTT.